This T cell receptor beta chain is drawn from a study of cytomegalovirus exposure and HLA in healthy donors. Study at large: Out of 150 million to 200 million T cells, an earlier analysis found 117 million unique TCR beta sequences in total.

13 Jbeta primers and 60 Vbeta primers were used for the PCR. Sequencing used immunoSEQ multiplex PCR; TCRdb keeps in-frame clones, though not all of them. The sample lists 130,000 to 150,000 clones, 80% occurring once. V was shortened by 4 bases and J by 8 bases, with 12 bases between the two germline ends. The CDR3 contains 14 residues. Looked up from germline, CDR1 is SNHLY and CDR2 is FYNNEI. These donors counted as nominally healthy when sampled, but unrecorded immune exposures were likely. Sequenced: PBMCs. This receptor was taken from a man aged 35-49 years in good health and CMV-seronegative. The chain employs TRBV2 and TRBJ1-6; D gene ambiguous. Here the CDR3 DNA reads TGTGCCAGCAGTGGAGGCAGCTGGGATTCACCCCTCCACTTT. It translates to CASSGGSWDSPLHF.